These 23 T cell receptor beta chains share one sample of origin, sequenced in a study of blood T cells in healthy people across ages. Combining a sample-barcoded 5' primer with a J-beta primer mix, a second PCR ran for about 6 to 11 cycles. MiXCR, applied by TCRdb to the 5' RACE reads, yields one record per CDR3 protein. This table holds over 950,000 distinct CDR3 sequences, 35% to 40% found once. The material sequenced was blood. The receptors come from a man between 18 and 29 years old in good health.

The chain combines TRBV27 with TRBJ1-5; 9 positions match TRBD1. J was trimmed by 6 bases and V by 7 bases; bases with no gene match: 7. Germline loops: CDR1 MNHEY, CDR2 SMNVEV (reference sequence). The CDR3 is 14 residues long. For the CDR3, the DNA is TGTGCCAGCAAGCCGGGACAGGGCGGTCAGCCCCAGCATTTT. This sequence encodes CASKPGQGGQPQHF.

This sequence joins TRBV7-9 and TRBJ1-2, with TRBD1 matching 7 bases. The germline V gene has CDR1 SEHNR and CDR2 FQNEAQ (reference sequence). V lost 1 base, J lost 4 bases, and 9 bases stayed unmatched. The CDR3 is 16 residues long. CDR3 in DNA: TGTGCCAGCAGCTTAGGTTATGACAGGGAAGGCTATGGCTACACCTTC. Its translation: CASSLGYDREGYGYTF.

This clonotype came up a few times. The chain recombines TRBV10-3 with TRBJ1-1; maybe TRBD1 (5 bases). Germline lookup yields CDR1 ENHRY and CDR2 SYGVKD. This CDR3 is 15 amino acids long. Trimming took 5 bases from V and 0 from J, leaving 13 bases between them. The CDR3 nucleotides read TGTGCCATCAGTAACTCCCGGGACTTGAACACTGAAGCTTTCTTT. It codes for CAISNSRDLNTEAFF.

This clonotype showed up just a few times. The CDR3: CASSYEGISYGYTF. The DNA for the CDR3 is TGTGCCAGCAGTTACGAGGGTATCAGCTATGGCTACACCTTC. The chain has TRBV6-2 or TRBV6-3 and TRBJ1-2; D remains unclear. The germline V gene encodes CDR1 MNHEY and CDR2 SVGEGT. The CDR3 extends over 14 amino acids. Trimming removed 2 bases from V and 4 bases from J, with 11 bases in between.

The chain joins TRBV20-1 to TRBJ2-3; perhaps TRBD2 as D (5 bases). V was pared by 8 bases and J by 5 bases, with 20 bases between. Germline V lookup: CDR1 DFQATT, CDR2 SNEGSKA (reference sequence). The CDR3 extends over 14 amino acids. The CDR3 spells CSQVERLLGDTQYF. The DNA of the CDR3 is TGCAGTCAGGTCGAGCGGTTACTTGGAGATACGCAGTATTTT.

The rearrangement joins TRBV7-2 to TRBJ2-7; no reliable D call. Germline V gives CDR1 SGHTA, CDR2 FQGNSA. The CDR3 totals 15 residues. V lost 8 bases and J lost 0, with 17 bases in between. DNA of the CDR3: TGTGCCAGCGCACCGTCCCAGCGTCTCTCCTACGAGCAGTACTTC. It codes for CASAPSQRLSYEQYF.

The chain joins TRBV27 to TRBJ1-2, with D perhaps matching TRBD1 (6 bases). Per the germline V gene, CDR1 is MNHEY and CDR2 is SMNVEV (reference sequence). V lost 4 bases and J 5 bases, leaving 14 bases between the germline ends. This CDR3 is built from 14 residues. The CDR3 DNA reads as TGTGCCAGCAGTTCCCCAGGGGAAAATTATGGCTACACCTTC. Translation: CASSSPGENYGYTF.

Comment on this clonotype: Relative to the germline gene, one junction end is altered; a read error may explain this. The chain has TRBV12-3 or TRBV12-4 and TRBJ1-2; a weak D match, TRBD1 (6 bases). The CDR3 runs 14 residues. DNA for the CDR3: TGTGCCAGCAGAAACGACAGGCAGGACTATGGCTGCACCTTC. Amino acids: CASRNDRQDYGCTF.

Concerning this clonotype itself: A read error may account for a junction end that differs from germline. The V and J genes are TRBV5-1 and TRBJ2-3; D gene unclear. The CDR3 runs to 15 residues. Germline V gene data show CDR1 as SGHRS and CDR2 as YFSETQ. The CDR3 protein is CPSSFGGFSTDTQYF. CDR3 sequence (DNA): TGCCCCAGCAGCTTCGGTGGATTCAGCACAGATACGCAGTATTTT.

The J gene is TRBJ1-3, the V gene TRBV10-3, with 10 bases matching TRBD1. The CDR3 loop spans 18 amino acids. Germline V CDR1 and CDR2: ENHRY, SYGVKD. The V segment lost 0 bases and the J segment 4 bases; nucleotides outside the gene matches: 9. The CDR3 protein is CAISESPTGGSRGNTIYF. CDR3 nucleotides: TGTGCCATCAGTGAGTCTCCGACAGGGGGCTCGAGGGGAAACACCATATATTTT.

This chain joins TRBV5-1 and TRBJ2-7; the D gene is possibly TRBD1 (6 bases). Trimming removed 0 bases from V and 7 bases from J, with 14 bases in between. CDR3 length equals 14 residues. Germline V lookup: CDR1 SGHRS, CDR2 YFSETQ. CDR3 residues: CASSLAGDGNEQYF. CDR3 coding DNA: TGCGCCAGCAGCTTGGCAGGGGATGGGAATGAGCAGTACTTC. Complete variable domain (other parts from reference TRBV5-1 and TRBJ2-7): KAGVTQTPRYLIKTRGQQVTLSCSPISGHRSVSWYQQTPGQGLQFLFEYFSETQRNKGNFPGRFSGRQFSNSRSEMNVSTLELGDSALYLCASSLAGDGNEQYFGPGTRLTVT.

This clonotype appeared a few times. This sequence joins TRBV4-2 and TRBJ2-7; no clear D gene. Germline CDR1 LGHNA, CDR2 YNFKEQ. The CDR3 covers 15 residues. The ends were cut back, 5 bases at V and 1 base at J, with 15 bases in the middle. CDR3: CASSTEYGLSYEQYF. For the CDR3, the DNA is TGTGCCAGCAGCACCGAATACGGGCTATCCTACGAGCAGTACTTC.

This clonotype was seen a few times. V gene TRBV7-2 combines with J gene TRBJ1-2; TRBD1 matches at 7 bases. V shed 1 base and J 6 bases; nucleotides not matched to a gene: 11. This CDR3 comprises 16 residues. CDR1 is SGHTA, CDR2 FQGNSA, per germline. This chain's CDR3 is CASSLVAGGDSDGYTF. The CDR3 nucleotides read TGTGCCAGCAGCTTAGTTGCAGGGGGTGATTCGGATGGCTACACCTTC.

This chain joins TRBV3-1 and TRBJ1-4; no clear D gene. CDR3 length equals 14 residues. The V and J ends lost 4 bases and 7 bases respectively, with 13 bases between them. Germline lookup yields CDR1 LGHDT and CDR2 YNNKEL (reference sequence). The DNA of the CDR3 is TGTGCCAGCAGCCCCCGACGGGATCGTGAAAAACTGTTTTTT. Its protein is CASSPRRDREKLFF.

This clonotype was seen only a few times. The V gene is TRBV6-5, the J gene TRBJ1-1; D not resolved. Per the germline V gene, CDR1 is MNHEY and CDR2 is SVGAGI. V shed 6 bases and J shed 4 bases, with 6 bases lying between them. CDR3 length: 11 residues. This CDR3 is CASRVGTEAFF. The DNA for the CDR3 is TGTGCCAGCAGGGTAGGCACTGAAGCTTTCTTT.

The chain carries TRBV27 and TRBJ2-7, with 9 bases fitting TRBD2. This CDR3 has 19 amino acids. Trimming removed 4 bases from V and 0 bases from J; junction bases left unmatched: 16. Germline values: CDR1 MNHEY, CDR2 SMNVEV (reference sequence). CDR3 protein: CASSSLPFSGGNYSYEQYF. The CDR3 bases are TGTGCCAGCAGTTCTCTACCGTTTAGCGGGGGTAACTACTCCTACGAGCAGTACTTC.

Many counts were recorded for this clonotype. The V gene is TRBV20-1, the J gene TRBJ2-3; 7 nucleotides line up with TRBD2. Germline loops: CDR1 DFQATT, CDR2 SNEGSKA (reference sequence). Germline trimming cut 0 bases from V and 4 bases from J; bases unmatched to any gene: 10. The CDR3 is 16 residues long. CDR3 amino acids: CSARDPVRGLADTQYF. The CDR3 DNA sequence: TGCAGTGCTAGAGATCCGGTGCGGGGGTTGGCAGATACGCAGTATTTT.

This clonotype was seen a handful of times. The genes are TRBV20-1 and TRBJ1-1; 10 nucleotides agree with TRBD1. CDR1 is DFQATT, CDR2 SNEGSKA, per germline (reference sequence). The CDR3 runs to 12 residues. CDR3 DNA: TGCAGCGGGACAGGGGATGGCACTGAAGCTTTCTTT. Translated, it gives CSGTGDGTEAFF.

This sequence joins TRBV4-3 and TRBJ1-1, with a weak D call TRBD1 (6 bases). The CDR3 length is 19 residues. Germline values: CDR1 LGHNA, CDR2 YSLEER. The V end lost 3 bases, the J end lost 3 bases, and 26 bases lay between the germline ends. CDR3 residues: CASSQGEGGDIFWDTEAFF. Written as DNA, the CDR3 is TGCGCCAGCAGCCAGGGGGAGGGGGGCGATATATTTTGGGACACTGAAGCTTTCTTT.

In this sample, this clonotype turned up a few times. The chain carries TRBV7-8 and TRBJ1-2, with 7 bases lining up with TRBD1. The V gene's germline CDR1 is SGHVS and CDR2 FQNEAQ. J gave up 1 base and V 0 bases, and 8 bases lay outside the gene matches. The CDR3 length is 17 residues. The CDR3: CASSLAADRANNYGYTF. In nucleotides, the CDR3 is TGTGCCAGCAGCTTAGCAGCAGACAGGGCCAATAACTATGGCTACACCTTC.

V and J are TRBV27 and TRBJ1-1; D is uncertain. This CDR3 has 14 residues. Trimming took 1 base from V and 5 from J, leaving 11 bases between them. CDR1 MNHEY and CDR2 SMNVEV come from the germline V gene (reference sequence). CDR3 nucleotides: TGTGCCAGCAGTTTATTAGGCCAGTGGACTGAAGCTTTCTTT. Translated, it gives CASSLLGQWTEAFF.

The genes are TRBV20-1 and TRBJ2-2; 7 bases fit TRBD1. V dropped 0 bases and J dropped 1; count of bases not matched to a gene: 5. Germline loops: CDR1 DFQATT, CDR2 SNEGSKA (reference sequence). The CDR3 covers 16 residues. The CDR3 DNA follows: TGCAGTGCTAGAGATATGAGACAGGGGAACACCGGGGAGCTGTTTTTT. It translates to CSARDMRQGNTGELFF.

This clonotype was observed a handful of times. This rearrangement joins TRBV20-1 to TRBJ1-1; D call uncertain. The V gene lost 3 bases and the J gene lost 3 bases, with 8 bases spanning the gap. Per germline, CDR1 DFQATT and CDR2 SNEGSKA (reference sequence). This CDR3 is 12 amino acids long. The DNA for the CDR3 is TGCAGTGCTAGTTGGTCGCACACTGAAGCTTTCTTT. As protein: CSASWSHTEAFF.